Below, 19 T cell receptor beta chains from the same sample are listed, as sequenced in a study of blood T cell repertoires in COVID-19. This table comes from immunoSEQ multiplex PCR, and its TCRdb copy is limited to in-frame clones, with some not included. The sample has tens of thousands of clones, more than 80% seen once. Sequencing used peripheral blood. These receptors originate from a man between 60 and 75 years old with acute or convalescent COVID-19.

The CDR3 DNA reads TGTGCCAGCAGCAAAGCCAACAGGGAAGTGTATGGCTACACCTTC. It encodes CASSKANREVYGYTF. V is TRBV21-1 and J is TRBJ1-2; the table's D call, TRBD1, was not checked against the DNA. TRBV21-1 corresponds to a pseudogene. There are 15 residues in the CDR3.

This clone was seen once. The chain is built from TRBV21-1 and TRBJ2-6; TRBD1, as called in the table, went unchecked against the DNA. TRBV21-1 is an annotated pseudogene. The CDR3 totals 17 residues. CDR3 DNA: TGTGCCAGCAGCAACCTGACAGACAACTCTGGGGCCAACGTCCTGACTTTC. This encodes CASSNLTDNSGANVLTF.

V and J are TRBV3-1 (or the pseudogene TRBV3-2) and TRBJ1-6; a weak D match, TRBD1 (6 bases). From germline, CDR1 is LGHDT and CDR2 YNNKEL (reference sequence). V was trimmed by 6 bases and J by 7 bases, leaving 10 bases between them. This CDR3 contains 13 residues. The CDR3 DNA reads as TGTGCCAGCAGTTCAGGACAGAATTCACCCCTCCACTTT. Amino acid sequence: CASSSGQNSPLHF.

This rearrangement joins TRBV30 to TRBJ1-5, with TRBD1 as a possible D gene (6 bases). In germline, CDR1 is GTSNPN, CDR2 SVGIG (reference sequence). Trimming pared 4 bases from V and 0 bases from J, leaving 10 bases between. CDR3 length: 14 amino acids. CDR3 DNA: TGTGCCTGGAACACGGACAGTAGCAATCAGCCCCAGCATTTT. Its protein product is CAWNTDSSNQPQHF. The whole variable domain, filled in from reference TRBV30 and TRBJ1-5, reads SQTIHQWPATLVQPVGSPLSLECTVEGTSNPNLYWYRQAAGRGLQLLFYSVGIGQISSEVPQNLSASRPQDRQFILSSKKLLLSDSGFYLCAWNTDSSNQPQHFGDGTRLSIL.

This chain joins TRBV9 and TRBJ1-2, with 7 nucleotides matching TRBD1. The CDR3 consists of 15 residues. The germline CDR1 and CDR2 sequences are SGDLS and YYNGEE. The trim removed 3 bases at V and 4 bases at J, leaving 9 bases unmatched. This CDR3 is CASSDRDRQLYGYTF. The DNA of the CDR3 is TGTGCCAGCAGCGATCGGGACAGACAACTCTATGGCTACACCTTC.

The CDR3 DNA reads TGTGCCAGCAGCCCATACGCAGGAACTGAAGCTTTCTTT. Translated, it gives CASSPYAGTEAFF. This chain connects TRBV7-8 to TRBJ1-1; D is ambiguous. Germline V lookup: CDR1 SGHVS, CDR2 FQNEAQ. The CDR3 has 13 residues. Deletions cut 5 bases from V and 5 bases from J, with 12 bases between.

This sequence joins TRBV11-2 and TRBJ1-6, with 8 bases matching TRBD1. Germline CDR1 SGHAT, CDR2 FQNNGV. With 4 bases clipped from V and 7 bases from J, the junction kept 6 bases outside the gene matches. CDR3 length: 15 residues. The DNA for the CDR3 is TGTGCCAGCAGCTCAAGGACAGGGCTGAATTCACCCCTCCACTTT. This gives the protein CASSSRTGLNSPLHF.

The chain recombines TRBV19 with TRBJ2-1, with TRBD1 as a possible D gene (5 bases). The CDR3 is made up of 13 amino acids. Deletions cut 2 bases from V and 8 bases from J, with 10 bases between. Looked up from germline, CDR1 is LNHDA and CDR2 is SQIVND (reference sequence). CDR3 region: CASSIRGWDEQFF. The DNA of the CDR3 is TGTGCCAGTAGTATAAGGGGATGGGATGAGCAGTTCTTC.

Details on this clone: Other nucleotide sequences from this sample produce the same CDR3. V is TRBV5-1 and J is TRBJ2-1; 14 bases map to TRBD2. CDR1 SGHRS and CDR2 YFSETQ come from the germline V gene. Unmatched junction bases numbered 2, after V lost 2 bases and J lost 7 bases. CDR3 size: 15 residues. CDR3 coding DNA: TGCGCCAGCAGCTTAGGACTAGCGGGGGGTAATGAGCAGTTCTTC. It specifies CASSLGLAGGNEQFF. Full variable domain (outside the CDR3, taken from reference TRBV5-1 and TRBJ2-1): KAGVTQTPRYLIKTRGQQVTLSCSPISGHRSVSWYQQTPGQGLQFLFEYFSETQRNKGNFPGRFSGRQFSNSRSEMNVSTLELGDSALYLCASSLGLAGGNEQFFGPGTRLTVL.

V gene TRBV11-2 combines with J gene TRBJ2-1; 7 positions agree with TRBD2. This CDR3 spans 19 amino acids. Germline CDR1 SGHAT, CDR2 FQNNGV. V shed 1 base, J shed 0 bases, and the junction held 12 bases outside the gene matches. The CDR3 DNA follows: TGTGCCAGCAGCTTAGGGCGGAAGATAGCGGGCGACTCCTACAATGAGCAGTTCTTC. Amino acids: CASSLGRKIAGDSYNEQFF. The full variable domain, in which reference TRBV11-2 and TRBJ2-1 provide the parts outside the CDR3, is EAGVAQSPRYKIIEKRQSVAFWCNPISGHATLYWYQQILGQGPKLLIQFQNNGVVDDSQLPKDRFSAERLKGVDSTLKIQPAKLEDSAVYLCASSLGRKIAGDSYNEQFFGPGTRLTVL.

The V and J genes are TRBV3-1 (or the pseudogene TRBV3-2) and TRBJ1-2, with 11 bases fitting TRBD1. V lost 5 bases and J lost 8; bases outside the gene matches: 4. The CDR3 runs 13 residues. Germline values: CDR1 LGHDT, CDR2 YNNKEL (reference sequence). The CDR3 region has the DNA TGTGCCAGCAGCTTTGGGACAGGGGGAGGCTACACCTTC. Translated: CASSFGTGGGYTF.

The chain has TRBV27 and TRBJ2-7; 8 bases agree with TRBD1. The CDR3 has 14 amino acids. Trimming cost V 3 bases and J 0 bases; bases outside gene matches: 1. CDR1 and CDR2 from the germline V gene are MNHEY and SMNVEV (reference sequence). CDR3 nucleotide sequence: TGTGCCAGCAGTTTTGGGACAGGCTCCTACGAGCAGTACTTC. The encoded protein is CASSFGTGSYEQYF.

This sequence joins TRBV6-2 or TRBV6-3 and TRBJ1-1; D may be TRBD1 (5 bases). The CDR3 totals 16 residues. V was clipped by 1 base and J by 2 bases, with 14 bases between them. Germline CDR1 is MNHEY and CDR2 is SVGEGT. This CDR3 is CASSYFPGKINTEAFF. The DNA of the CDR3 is TGTGCCAGCAGTTACTTCCCAGGGAAGATCAACACTGAAGCTTTCTTT.

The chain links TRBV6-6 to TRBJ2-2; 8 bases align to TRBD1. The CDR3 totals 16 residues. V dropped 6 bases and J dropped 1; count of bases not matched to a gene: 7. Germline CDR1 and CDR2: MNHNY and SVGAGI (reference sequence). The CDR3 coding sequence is TGTGCCAGCAGACCCGGGACAGGATTGAACACCGGGGAGCTGTTTTTT. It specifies CASRPGTGLNTGELFF.

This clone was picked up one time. CDR3 in amino acids: CASSPTQGAPLYEQYF. CDR3 DNA: TGTGCCAGCAGTCCGACACAGGGGGCGCCCCTCTACGAGCAGTACTTC. The V call is TRBV27, the J call TRBJ2-7; 9 bases are shared with TRBD1. V shed 5 bases and J 3 bases; nucleotides not matched to a gene: 11. From germline, CDR1 is MNHEY and CDR2 SMNVEV (reference sequence). This CDR3 has 16 amino acids.

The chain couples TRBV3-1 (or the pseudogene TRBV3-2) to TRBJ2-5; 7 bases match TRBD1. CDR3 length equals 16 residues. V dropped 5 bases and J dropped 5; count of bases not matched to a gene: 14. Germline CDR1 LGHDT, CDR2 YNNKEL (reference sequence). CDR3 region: CASSFPDRAAGETQYF. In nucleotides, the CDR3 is TGTGCCAGCAGCTTCCCAGACAGGGCCGCTGGGGAGACCCAGTACTTC.

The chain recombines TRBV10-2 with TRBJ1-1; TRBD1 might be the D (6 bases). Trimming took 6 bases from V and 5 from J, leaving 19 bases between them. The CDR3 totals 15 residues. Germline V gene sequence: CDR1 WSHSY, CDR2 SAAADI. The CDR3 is CASSLGVGARTEAFF. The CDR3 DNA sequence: TGCGCCAGCAGCTTAGGGGTGGGGGCAAGGACTGAAGCTTTCTTT.

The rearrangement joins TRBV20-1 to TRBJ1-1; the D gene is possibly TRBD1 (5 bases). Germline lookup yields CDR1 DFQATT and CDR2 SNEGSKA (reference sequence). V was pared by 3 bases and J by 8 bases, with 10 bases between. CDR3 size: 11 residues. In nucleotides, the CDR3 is TGCAGTGCTAGTCCAGGGCCAGAAGCTTTCTTT. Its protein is CSASPGPEAFF.

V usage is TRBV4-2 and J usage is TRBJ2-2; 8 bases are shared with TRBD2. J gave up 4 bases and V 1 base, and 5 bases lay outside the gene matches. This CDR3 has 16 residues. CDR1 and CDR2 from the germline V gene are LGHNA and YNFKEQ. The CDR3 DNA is TGTGCCAGCAGCCAAGCGGCGGGGGGACTCACCGGGGAGCTGTTTTTT. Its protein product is CASSQAAGGLTGELFF.